This is a list of T cell receptor beta chains from one sample in a study of cytotoxic CD8 clonotypes in ibrutinib-treated CLL. Using immunoSEQ multiplex PCR, the repertoire was profiled, and TCRdb retains in-frame clones only, with some absent. The sample holds under 200,000 clones, around 84% seen once. Sequences were derived from PBMCs, sampled after 12 months of ibrutinib treatment. Every receptor here comes from a human donor with chronic lymphocytic leukemia. CDR3s leave out the opening cysteine and the closing phenylalanine or tryptophan.

j_gene	v_gene	CDR3aa
TRBJ2-7	TRBV7-2	ASSLLAGGKGEQY
TRBJ2-7	TRBV21-1	ASSQSPGRKLDIHEQY
TRBJ1-2	TRBV5-1	ASSPATLNYGYT
TRBJ1-5	TRBV2	ASMGAGGYSNQPQH
TRBJ2-2	TRBV7-6	ASSLQGNTGELF
TRBJ2-1	TRBV14	ASSQETSGLYNEQF
TRBJ2-2	TRBV28	ASSSTSGQGSGELF
TRBJ2-1	TRBV9	ASSVGTGSNEQF
TRBJ2-7	TRBV5-4	ASSLADLGRASYEQY
TRBJ1-1	TRBV18	ASSPPGQMNTEAF
TRBJ1-3	TRBV29-1	RGDRSSGNTIY
TRBJ1-6	TRBV30	AWTSGRVRSPLH
TRBJ1-2	TRBV6-4	ASRPGQGAYGYT
TRBJ1-3	TRBV18	ASSPVLQASSGNTIY
TRBJ1-5	TRBV4-3	ASSQDWDRGAPSNQPQH
TRBJ1-5	TRBV18	ASSPGGPSNQPQH
TRBJ2-7	TRBV7-9	ASSRTGGAYEQY
TRBJ2-7	TRBV19	ASSTTGAYEQY
TRBJ1-2	TRBV18	ASSTSTGVDNYGYT
TRBJ1-5	TRBV18	ASSPLDSQPQH
TRBJ1-1	TRBV19	ASSIGQGAVTEAF
TRBJ1-3	TRBV7-9	ASSLNRGAGNTIY
TRBJ2-3	TRBV18	ASSPPSAGGSPDTQY
TRBJ2-3	TRBV4-3	ASSQATSLNPSTDTQY
TRBJ2-5	TRBV7-9	ASSLTSDPRETQY
TRBJ2-7	TRBV28	ASRLSQGVSYEQY
TRBJ1-4	TRBV19	ASSDRKIATNEKLF
TRBJ2-3	TRBV27	ASCASGRPSTDTQY
TRBJ1-5	TRBV29-1	SVVVGGSEPQH
TRBJ2-1	TRBV9	ASSASPGLAINNEQF
TRBJ2-4	TRBV4-1	ASSRTGGASDFAQNIQY
TRBJ2-5	TRBV10-3	AISRTGEETQY
TRBJ2-3	TRBV7-6	ASSPLAGQQY
TRBJ2-2	TRBV7-3	ASSSLTSGDPAGELF
TRBJ1-1	TRBV11-2	ASSLGLTGTEAF
TRBJ1-3	TRBV7-3	ASSHPGANTIY
TRBJ2-7	TRBV28	ASLSDSYEQY
TRBJ1-2	TRBV11-2	ASSEDPRSYGYT
TRBJ1-1	TRBV28	ASSFGGRVDTEAF
TRBJ1-2	TRBV4-1	ASSQDRGDGYT
TRBJ2-2	TRBV7-3	ASSPSGEGGELF
TRBJ1-2	TRBV2	ASSDGLKNGYT
TRBJ1-2	TRBV28	ASRWWDGYT
TRBJ2-2	TRBV30	AWSTIAVPGELF
TRBJ2-5	TRBV7-9	ASSPDSRKTQY
TRBJ2-3	TRBV11-2	ASSFLASGATDTQY